This TCR beta chain was captured in a study of response to subunit inactivated influenza vaccine. Notes on this clonotype: The antigen is not known.

Findings and limits, study-wide: Few new T cells, the authors suggested, are recruited by each seasonal influenza vaccination.

The ends lost 5 bases at V and 4 bases at J; junction bases unmatched: 6. The CDR3 contains 16 residues. MiXCR was run by TCRdb on the RT-PCR reads, yielding one entry per CDR3 protein. Of around 530,000 distinct CDR3 sequences in the sample, 10% to 15% were seen once. The source is a man in his fifties or sixties who received an inactivated influenza vaccine. Sequenced material: PBMCs from blood, taken on the day of vaccination. The chain uses TRBV12-3 or TRBV12-4 and TRBJ2-1; 12 nucleotides align to TRBD1. The CDR3 region has the DNA TGTGCCAGCAGTCCAGGGGGACAGGGGGCTTACAATGAGCAGTTCTTC. It encodes CASSPGGQGAYNEQFF.